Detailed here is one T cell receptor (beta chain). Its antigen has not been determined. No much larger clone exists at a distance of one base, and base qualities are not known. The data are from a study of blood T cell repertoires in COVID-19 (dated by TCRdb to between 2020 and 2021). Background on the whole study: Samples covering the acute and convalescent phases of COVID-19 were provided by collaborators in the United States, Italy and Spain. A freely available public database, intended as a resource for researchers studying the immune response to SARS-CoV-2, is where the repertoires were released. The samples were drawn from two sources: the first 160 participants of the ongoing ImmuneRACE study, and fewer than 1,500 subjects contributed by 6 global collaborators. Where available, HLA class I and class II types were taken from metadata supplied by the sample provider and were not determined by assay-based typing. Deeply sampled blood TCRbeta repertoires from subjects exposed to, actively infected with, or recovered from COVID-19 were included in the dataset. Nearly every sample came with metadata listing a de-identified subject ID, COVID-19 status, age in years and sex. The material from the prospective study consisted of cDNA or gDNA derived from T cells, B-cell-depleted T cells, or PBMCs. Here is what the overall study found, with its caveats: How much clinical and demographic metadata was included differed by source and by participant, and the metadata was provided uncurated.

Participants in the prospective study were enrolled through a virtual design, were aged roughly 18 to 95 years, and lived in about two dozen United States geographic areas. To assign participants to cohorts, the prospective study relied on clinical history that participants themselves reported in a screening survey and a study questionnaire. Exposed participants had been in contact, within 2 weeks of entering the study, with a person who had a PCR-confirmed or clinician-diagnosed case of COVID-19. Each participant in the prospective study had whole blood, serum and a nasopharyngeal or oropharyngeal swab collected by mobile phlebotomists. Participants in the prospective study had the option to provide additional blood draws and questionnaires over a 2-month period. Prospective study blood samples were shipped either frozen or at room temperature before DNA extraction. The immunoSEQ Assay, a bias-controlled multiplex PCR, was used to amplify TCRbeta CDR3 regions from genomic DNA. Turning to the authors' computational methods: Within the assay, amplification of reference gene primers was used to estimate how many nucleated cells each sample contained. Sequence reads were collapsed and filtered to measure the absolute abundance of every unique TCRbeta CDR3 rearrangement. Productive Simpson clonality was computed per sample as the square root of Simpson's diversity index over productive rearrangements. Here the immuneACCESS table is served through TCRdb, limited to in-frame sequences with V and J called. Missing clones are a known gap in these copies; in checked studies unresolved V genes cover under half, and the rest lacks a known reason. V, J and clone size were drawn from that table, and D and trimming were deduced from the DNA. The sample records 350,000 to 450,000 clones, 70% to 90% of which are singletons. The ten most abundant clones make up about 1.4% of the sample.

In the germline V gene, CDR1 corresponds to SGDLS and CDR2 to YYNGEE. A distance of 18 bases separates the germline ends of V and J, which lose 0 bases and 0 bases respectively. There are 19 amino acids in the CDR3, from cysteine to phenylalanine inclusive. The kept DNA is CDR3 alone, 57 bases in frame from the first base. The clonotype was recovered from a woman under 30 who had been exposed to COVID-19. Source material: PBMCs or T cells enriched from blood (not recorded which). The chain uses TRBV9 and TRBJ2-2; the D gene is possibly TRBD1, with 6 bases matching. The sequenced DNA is TGTGCCAGCAGCGTAGATGGTCACAGGGCAACCTCGAACACCGGGGAGCTGTTTTTT. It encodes CASSVDGHRATSNTGELFF.